Each of the 3 T cell receptor beta chains below was sequenced from the same sample in a study of blood T cell repertoires in COVID-19. TCRdb keeps only in-frame clones here, not all; method: immunoSEQ multiplex PCR. Among a few hundred thousand clones listed, roughly 90% were seen once. Specimen: peripheral blood. The origin of the receptors is a woman in her forties or fifties with acute or convalescent COVID-19.

The chain recombines TRBV5-1 with TRBJ2-2, with TRBD1 matching over 10 bases. Germline CDR1 and CDR2: SGHRS and YFSETQ. J was trimmed by 5 bases and V by 4 bases; bases with no gene match: 8. The CDR3 length is 16 residues. The CDR3 loop reads CASSRIGQGVTGELFF. DNA for the CDR3: TGCGCCAGCAGCCGAATCGGACAGGGGGTGACCGGGGAGCTGTTTTTT.

The chain couples TRBV28 to TRBJ2-1; tentative D call: TRBD1 (6 bases). Per the germline V gene, CDR1 is MDHEN and CDR2 is SYDVKM. The CDR3 length is 13 residues. V shed 5 bases and J shed 2 bases, with 7 bases lying between them. CDR3 protein: CASSRTAYNEQFF. CDR3 sequence (DNA): TGTGCCAGCAGTCGGACAGCCTACAATGAGCAGTTCTTC.

CDR3 in amino acids: CSASGDSDIGETQYF. The CDR3 nucleotides read TGCAGTGCTAGTGGTGACAGTGATATCGGAGAGACCCAGTACTTC. The chain combines TRBV20-1 with TRBJ2-5, with D perhaps matching TRBD1 (5 bases). CDR1 is DFQATT, CDR2 SNEGSKA, per germline (reference sequence). V was pared by 3 bases and J by 4 bases, with 18 bases between. The CDR3 has 15 residues.